This T cell receptor (beta chain) is drawn from a study of lymphopenia after photon versus proton radiotherapy. Study conclusions and caveats: After the lymphocyte nadir, photon-treated repertoires showed oligoclonal expansion, especially of CD8+ Temra cells. Survival link was tested only in deceased patients; proton benefit remains a possibility. Proton therapy kept repertoires fairly stable, unlike photons, which gained effector/memory cells. A bigger post-nadir fall in TCR diversity correlated inversely with survival time in deceased patients.

The length of the CDR3 is 14 residues. V was pared by 7 bases and J by 0 bases, with 11 bases between. Germline values: CDR1 MNHEY, CDR2 SMNVEV (reference sequence). Some clones are missing from TCRdb's copy, which holds only in-frame ones; the method was immunoSEQ multiplex PCR. The data hold about 50,000 clones, with 92% observed a single time. As regards this clone: What it binds is not known.

The chain has TRBV27 and TRBJ2-3; the D gene is possibly TRBD1 (5 bases). The material sequenced was peripheral blood, taken from a patient treated with photon-based radiotherapy. The TCR sequence derives from a woman aged 40 to 50 with cholangiocarcinoma. CDR3 sequence: CASNDRTSTDTQYF. The CDR3 coding sequence is TGTGCCAGCAATGACAGAACTAGCACAGATACGCAGTATTTT.